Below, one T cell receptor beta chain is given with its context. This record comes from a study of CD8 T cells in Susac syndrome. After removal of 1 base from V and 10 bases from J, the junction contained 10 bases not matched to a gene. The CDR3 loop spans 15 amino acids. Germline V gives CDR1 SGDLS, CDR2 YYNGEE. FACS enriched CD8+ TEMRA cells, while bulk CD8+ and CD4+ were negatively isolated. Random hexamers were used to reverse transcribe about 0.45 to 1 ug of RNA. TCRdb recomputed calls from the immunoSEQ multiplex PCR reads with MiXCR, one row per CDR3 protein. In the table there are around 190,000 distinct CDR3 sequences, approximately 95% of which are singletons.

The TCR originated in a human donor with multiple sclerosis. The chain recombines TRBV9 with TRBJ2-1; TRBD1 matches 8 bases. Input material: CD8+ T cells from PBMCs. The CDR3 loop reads CASSVLSGGGNEQFF. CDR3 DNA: TGTGCCAGCAGCGTACTGTCAGGGGGCGGGAACGAGCAGTTCTTC.